These T cell receptor beta chains were read from a single sample in a study of type 1 regulatory T cells. Their recognized antigens are unknown. MiXCR, run by TCRdb on the reads, gives a single entry per CDR3 protein. The table has about 62,000 distinct CDR3 sequences, roughly 60% seen once. The specimen was cultured non-Tr1 T cells, either the whole culture or a sorted T cell fraction (not recorded which). These receptors came from a human donor in good health. The CDR3 runs from the conserved cysteine through the conserved F or W. The D gene is left open where the match is weak. Rows give clone size only sometimes, using once, few, many, or a class for an expanded clone.

>TRBV6-6|TRBJ2-3|few|.
CASSGVTAALGDTQYF
TGTGCCAGCTCGGGGGTGACAGCGGCCCTGGGAGATACGCAGTATTTT
>TRBV20-1|TRBJ2-1|.|.
CSARGGAPHNEQFF
TGCAGTGCTAGGGGCGGGGCCCCCCACAATGAGCAGTTCTTC
>TRBV10-3|TRBJ2-1|.|TRBD2
CATRTGTSGSYNEQFF
TGTGCCACCCGGACGGGTACTAGCGGGAGCTACAATGAGCAGTTCTTC
>TRBV7-2|TRBJ2-3|.|.
CASSLAAASTDTQYF
TGTGCCAGCAGCTTAGCCGCGGCTAGCACAGATACGCAGTATTTT
>TRBV10-3|TRBJ2-7|few|.
CAISDSSGYEQYF
TGTGCCATCAGTGACAGTTCAGGCTACGAGCAGTACTTC
>TRBV20-1|TRBJ1-3|medium-sized|.
CSARDDRTGNTIYF
TGCAGTGCTAGAGATGATAGGACTGGAAACACCATATATTTT
>TRBV13|TRBJ2-7|.|TRBD2
CASSLDVLAGGAYEQYF
TGTGCCAGCAGCTTAGACGTACTAGCGGGAGGGGCCTACGAGCAGTACTTC
>TRBV18|TRBJ2-5|.|.
CASSLGLGRETQYF
TGTGCCAGCTCACTCGGTCTAGGGCGAGAGACCCAGTACTTC
>TRBV24-1|TRBJ1-1|.|.
CATRSDGNTEAFF
TGTGCCACCAGATCGGACGGGAACACTGAAGCTTTCTTT
>TRBV28|TRBJ2-7|few|.
CASRGPNEQYF
TGTGCCAGCAGGGGGCCCAACGAGCAGTACTTC
>TRBV11-2|TRBJ2-5|many|.
CASSLQPVETQYF
TGTGCCAGCAGCTTACAACCCGTAGAGACCCAGTACTTC
>TRBV5-1|TRBJ1-1|once|TRBD1
CASSLAPRTGFGEAFF
TGCGCCAGCAGCTTGGCCCCCCGGACAGGTTTCGGTGAAGCTTTCTTT
>TRBV6-5|TRBJ1-1|.|.
CASSYSGRPNTEAFF
TGTGCCAGCAGTTACTCAGGAAGGCCGAACACTGAAGCTTTCTTT
>TRBV7-6|TRBJ2-5|.|TRBD1
CASSLEGQGGTQYF
TGTGCCAGCAGCTTAGAGGGACAGGGGGGGACCCAGTACTTC
>TRBV7-3|TRBJ2-2|few|.
CASSPNTGELFF
TGTGCCAGCAGCCCGAACACCGGGGAGCTGTTTTTT
>TRBV10-1|TRBJ2-2|.|.
CASSESTFGAGELFF
TGCGCCAGCAGTGAGTCGACGTTCGGGGCCGGGGAGCTGTTTTTT
>TRBV6-1|TRBJ2-3|once|.
CASSGRLDRLGDTQYF
TGTGCCAGCAGTGGCAGACTAGACCGATTAGGAGATACGCAGTATTTT
>TRBV18|TRBJ2-7|.|.
CASSLLRDPSEQYF
TGTGCCAGCTCGCTTCTCAGGGACCCGTCTGAGCAGTACTTC
>TRBV19|TRBJ1-2|few|TRBD1
CASSIRQGAEGYTF
TGTGCCAGTAGTATCCGACAGGGGGCGGAAGGCTACACCTTC
>TRBV7-2|TRBJ1-2|.|.
CASSFKESGYTF
TGTGCCAGCAGCTTCAAGGAATCCGGCTACACCTTC
>TRBV3-1|TRBJ2-5|.|TRBD2
CASSPQLASETQYF
TGTGCCAGCAGCCCTCAACTAGCGTCAGAGACCCAGTACTTC
>TRBV6-5|TRBJ2-1|few|.
CASSTNRVSYNEQFF
TGTGCCAGCAGTACAAACAGGGTATCCTACAATGAGCAGTTCTTC
>TRBV10-1|TRBJ2-5|.|.
CASSEGGPGKETQYF
TGCGCCAGCAGTGAGGGAGGGCCTGGAAAAGAGACCCAGTACTTC
>TRBV9|TRBJ2-7|.|.
CASSTGGRGHEQYF
TGTGCCAGCAGCACCGGAGGGCGAGGCCACGAGCAGTACTTC
>TRBV20-1|TRBJ2-3|.|.
CSARRKGRDTDTQYF
TGCAGTGCTAGGAGAAAGGGCCGTGACACAGATACGCAGTATTTT
>TRBV5-1|TRBJ2-3|.|.
CASSLGEDTQYF
TGCGCCAGCAGCTTGGGCGAGGATACGCAGTATTTT
>TRBV20-1|TRBJ2-5|.|.
CSATVGGPRETQYF
TGCAGTGCGACAGTGGGGGGCCCACGAGAGACCCAGTACTTC
>TRBV20-1|TRBJ2-7|once|TRBD1
CSAWDRVTGSGYEQYF
TGCAGTGCATGGGACAGGGTAACGGGATCGGGCTACGAGCAGTACTTC
>TRBV6-2/TRBV6-3|TRBJ2-3|.|.
CASSHPGGTDTQYF
TGTGCCAGCAGTCACCCTGGCGGCACAGATACGCAGTATTTT
>TRBV20-1|TRBJ1-4|.|.
CSARYGEKLFF
TGCAGTGCTAGATATGGGGAAAAACTGTTTTTT
>TRBV20-1|TRBJ2-5|.|TRBD1
CSATKTGEIETQYF
TGCAGTGCTACGAAGACAGGGGAAATTGAGACCCAGTACTTC
>TRBV7-2|TRBJ2-3|few|.
CASSLLGPDTQYF
TGTGCCAGCAGCTTATTAGGGCCTGATACGCAGTATTTT
>TRBV7-9|TRBJ2-3|.|.
CASSFRLRGTDTQYF
TGTGCCAGCAGCTTTCGCCTCAGAGGCACAGATACGCAGTATTTT
>TRBV19|TRBJ2-7|.|.
CASSVRSGVFYEQYF
TGTGCCAGTAGCGTCCGGTCGGGGGTGTTCTACGAGCAGTACTTC
>TRBV7-8|TRBJ2-5|.|.
CASTRSEGQETQYF
TGTGCCAGCACCCGGAGTGAGGGTCAAGAGACCCAGTACTTC
>TRBV20-1|TRBJ2-7|.|TRBD2
CSASTATTTSGRANSYEQYF
TGCAGTGCTAGCACCGCGACGACGACTAGCGGGAGGGCCAACTCCTACGAGCAGTACTTC
>TRBV10-2|TRBJ2-7|.|.
CASSVLQAYEQYF
TGCGCCAGCAGCGTCTTACAAGCCTACGAGCAGTACTTC
>TRBV10-3|TRBJ2-7|.|.
CAISRTDYEQYF
TGTGCCATCAGTAGGACAGACTACGAGCAGTACTTC
>TRBV20-1|TRBJ2-3|.|.
CSARPGGPSRTDTQYF
TGCAGTGCTAGACCCGGCGGCCCTTCCCGCACAGATACGCAGTATTTT
>TRBV4-3|TRBJ2-1|.|TRBD2
CASSQEGGGGIVDNEQFF
TGCGCCAGCAGCCAAGAGGGGGGGGGAGGGATTGTCGACAATGAGCAGTTCTTC
>TRBV30|TRBJ1-1|few|.
CAWRKQLNTEAFF
TGTGCCTGGAGGAAACAGCTGAACACTGAAGCTTTCTTT